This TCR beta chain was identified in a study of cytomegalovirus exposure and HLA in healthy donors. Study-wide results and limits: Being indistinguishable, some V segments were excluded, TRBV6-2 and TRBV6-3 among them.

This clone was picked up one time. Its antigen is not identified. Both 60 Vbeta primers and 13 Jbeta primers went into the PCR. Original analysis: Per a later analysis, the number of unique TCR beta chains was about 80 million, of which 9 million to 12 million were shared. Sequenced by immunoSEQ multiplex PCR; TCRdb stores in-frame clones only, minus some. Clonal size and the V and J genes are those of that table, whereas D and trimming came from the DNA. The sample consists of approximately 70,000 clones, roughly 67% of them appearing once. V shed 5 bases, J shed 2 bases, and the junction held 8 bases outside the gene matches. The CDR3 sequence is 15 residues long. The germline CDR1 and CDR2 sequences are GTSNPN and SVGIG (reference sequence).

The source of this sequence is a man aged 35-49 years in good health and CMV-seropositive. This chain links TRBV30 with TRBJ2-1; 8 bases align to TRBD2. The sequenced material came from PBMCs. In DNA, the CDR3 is TGTGCCTGGCGGGAGGGTGGAAGGCCCTACAATGAGCAGTTCTTC. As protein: CAWREGGRPYNEQFF.